A single sample is the source of the 30 T cell receptor beta chains below, sequenced in a study of blood T cell repertoires in COVID-19. Sequencing used immunoSEQ multiplex PCR; TCRdb keeps in-frame clones, though not all of them. Altogether around 160,000 clones are present, approximately 90% being singletons, with the ten largest covering around a tenth. Sequences were obtained from peripheral blood. The source of these receptors is an older woman with COVID-19, enrolled during active disease.

The J gene is TRBJ1-1, the V gene TRBV28; no firm D call. The V end was cut by 3 bases, the J end by 3 bases, with 8 bases between. Germline V CDR1 and CDR2: MDHEN, SYDVKM. This CDR3 region has 13 residues. The CDR3 loop reads CASSFGRDTEAFF. Written as DNA, the CDR3 is TGTGCCAGCAGTTTTGGGCGGGACACTGAAGCTTTCTTT. Drawing the rest from reference TRBV28 and TRBJ1-1, the complete variable domain is DVKVTQSSRYLVKRTGEKVFLECVQDMDHENMFWYRQDPGLGLRLIYFSYDVKMKEKGDIPEGYSVSREKKERFSLILESASTNQTSMYLCASSFGRDTEAFFGQGTRLTVV.

The rearrangement joins TRBV12-3 or TRBV12-4 to TRBJ1-2; no clear D. The length of the CDR3 is 12 residues. Trimming took off 3 bases at V and 8 bases at J, with 10 bases between the two ends. In nucleotides, the CDR3 is TGTGCCAGCAGTTTGGGAGGGCGAGGCTACACCTTC. This gives the protein CASSLGGRGYTF.

The chain combines TRBV30 with TRBJ2-5; 14 bases align to TRBD2. Trimming at V came to 5 bases and at J to 4 bases, leaving 0 bases not matched to a gene. CDR1 GTSNPN and CDR2 SVGIG come from the germline V gene (reference sequence). This CDR3 is 13 amino acids long. CDR3 region: CAWGTSGGETQYF. CDR3 coding DNA: TGTGCCTGGGGGACTAGCGGGGGAGAGACCCAGTACTTC.

This clone is a singleton in its sample. The CDR3 sequence: CATLRDPPGLAGALYNEQFF. For the CDR3, the DNA is TGCGCCACTCTACGAGACCCACCGGGGCTAGCGGGGGCCTTATACAATGAGCAGTTCTTC. The chain has TRBV10-1 and TRBJ2-1, with 10 bases identical to TRBD2. The J segment lost 4 bases and the V segment lost 10 bases, leaving 25 bases of the junction unmatched. Germline values: CDR1 WNHNN, CDR2 SYGVQD (reference sequence). The CDR3 length is 20 residues.

This sequence joins TRBV2 and TRBJ2-3; TRBD2 aligns across 8 bases. Germline V gene sequence: CDR1 SNHLY, CDR2 FYNNEI. This CDR3 is 16 amino acids long. V shed 7 bases, J shed 3 bases, and the junction held 12 bases outside the gene matches. The CDR3 sequence: CASTRPRGGLTDTQYF. CDR3 DNA: TGTGCCAGCACTAGACCCCGGGGGGGCCTGACAGATACGCAGTATTTT.

The rearrangement links TRBV29-1 to TRBJ2-3, with 10 bases that match TRBD2. V shed 3 bases and J 6 bases; nucleotides not matched to a gene: 9. Looked up from germline, CDR1 is SQVTM and CDR2 is ANQGSEA. This CDR3 comprises 15 residues. In DNA, the CDR3 is TGCAGCGTTGACACTAGCGGGGCCCTTGCTGATACGCAGTATTTT. Amino acids: CSVDTSGALADTQYF.

With regard to this clone: Other nucleotide sequences from this sample produce the same CDR3. The V and J genes are TRBV7-9 and TRBJ2-7; the match to TRBD1 covers 7 bases. Unmatched junction bases numbered 10, after V lost 5 bases and J lost 3 bases. Germline CDR1 is SEHNR and CDR2 is FQNEAQ (reference sequence). This CDR3 is built from 15 residues. The CDR3: CASSPTLGDSYEQYF. In DNA, the CDR3 is TGTGCCAGCAGCCCAACCCTCGGGGACAGCTACGAGCAGTACTTC.

This chain joins TRBV5-1 and TRBJ2-2; 9 nucleotides line up with TRBD1. The germline V gene has CDR1 SGHRS and CDR2 YFSETQ. Losses at the gene ends were 5 bases for V and 4 bases for J; bases not matched to a gene: 9. This CDR3 contains 16 residues. The CDR3 DNA is TGCGCCAGCAGACAAACAGGGGGCGCGGGCACCGGGGAGCTGTTTTTT. It specifies CASRQTGGAGTGELFF.

The genes are TRBV7-2 and TRBJ2-7, with D possibly TRBD2 on 6 matching bases. CDR3 length equals 14 residues. Germline CDR1 SGHTA, CDR2 FQGNSA. Trimming removed 2 bases at V and 4 bases at J, with 12 bases between. This CDR3 reads CASSLPGVSYEQYF. The CDR3 DNA reads TGTGCCAGCAGCTTACCGGGGGTCAGTTACGAGCAGTACTTC.

The table lists this clone with a count of one. The CDR3 region is CASSWFGGGAGEQFF. The CDR3 DNA reads as TGTGCCAGCAGTTGGTTCGGCGGGGGGGCGGGTGAGCAGTTCTTC. The V call is TRBV6-5, the J call TRBJ2-1; 9 bases agree with TRBD2. J gave up 9 bases and V 4 bases, and 10 bases lay outside the gene matches. Germline CDR1 and CDR2: MNHEY and SVGAGI. This CDR3 has 15 residues.

The chain is built from TRBV29-1 and TRBJ2-5, with 7 bases lining up with TRBD1. This CDR3 comprises 15 residues. V lost 6 bases, J lost 2 bases, and 12 bases stayed unmatched. Germline CDR1 reads SQVTM; CDR2 reads ANQGSEA. The CDR3 region is CSVAGTVQIQETQYF. CDR3 sequence (DNA): TGCAGCGTCGCTGGGACAGTTCAAATACAAGAGACCCAGTACTTC.

The chain links TRBV12-3 or TRBV12-4 to TRBJ1-3, with a tentative D call TRBD1 (5 bases). The CDR3 has 12 amino acids. Trimming removed 3 bases from V and 6 bases from J, with 6 bases in between. CDR3 DNA: TGTGCCAGCAGTTTGGGGCCAAACACCATATATTTT. Protein product: CASSLGPNTIYF.

The chain is built from TRBV28 and TRBJ2-2, with a weak D call TRBD2 (6 bases). The CDR3 length is 15 residues. V lost 7 bases to trimming and J lost 0 bases, with 12 bases between them. Germline V gives CDR1 MDHEN, CDR2 SYDVKM. In DNA form, the CDR3 reads TGTGCCAGCACCCAGTCGGGGGCGAACACCGGGGAGCTGTTTTTT. This codes for CASTQSGANTGELFF.

This chain joins TRBV15 and TRBJ1-4; the D is unclear. The length of the CDR3 is 13 residues. Germline loops: CDR1 LNHNV, CDR2 YYDKDF (reference sequence). V lost 1 base to trimming and J lost 7 bases, with 7 bases between them. CDR3 amino acids: CATSRARSEKLFF. The CDR3 region has the DNA TGTGCCACCAGCAGAGCCAGAAGTGAAAAACTGTTTTTT.

The rearrangement uses TRBV28 and TRBJ1-6; D is unclear. Between the trimmed V and J ends, which lost 0 bases and 7 bases, there was a span of 13 bases. Germline CDR1 MDHEN, CDR2 SYDVKM. The CDR3 runs to 16 residues. The CDR3 DNA reads as TGTGCCAGCAGTTTATGGGAGGGTAGACCCAATTCACCCCTCCACTTT. As protein: CASSLWEGRPNSPLHF.

V gene TRBV7-9 combines with J gene TRBJ1-4; TRBD1 might be the D (5 bases). Trimming cost V 5 bases and J 0 bases, with 7 bases left between them. The CDR3 is 14 amino acids. Germline lookup yields CDR1 SEHNR and CDR2 FQNEAQ (reference sequence). The CDR3 spells CASSLTATNEKLFF. The CDR3 DNA is TGTGCCAGCAGCCTGACAGCAACTAATGAAAAACTGTTTTTT.

The CDR3: CAIERGSSGNTIYF. DNA for the CDR3: TGTGCCATCGAAAGGGGTTCTTCTGGAAACACCATATATTTT. This chain uses TRBV11-2 with TRBJ1-3; possible D gene TRBD1, 5 bases. V lost 10 bases and J lost 1, with 14 bases in between. This CDR3 is 14 amino acids long. Germline CDR1 SGHAT, CDR2 FQNNGV.

This clone was seen once. This sequence joins TRBV6-1 and TRBJ2-1, with D perhaps matching TRBD1 (6 bases). Germline lookup yields CDR1 MNHNS and CDR2 SASEGT. The length of the CDR3 is 16 residues. V was shortened by 4 bases and J by 6 bases, with 19 bases between the two germline ends. The CDR3 nucleotides read TGTGCCAGCAGTGTACAGGGACCACGACGGGGCAATGAGCAGTTCTTC. As protein: CASSVQGPRRGNEQFF.

The chain has TRBV3-1 (or the pseudogene TRBV3-2) and TRBJ2-3; D possibly corresponds to TRBD2 (5 bases). Germline-derived CDR1 and CDR2 are LGHDT and YNNKEL (reference sequence). The CDR3 runs to 13 residues. V was pared by 1 base and J by 6 bases, with 8 bases between. CDR3 DNA sequence: TGTGCCAGCAGCCAAGCTAGAGGGGATACGCAGTATTTT. It encodes CASSQARGDTQYF.

This CDR3 is CASSYLDRGYGYTF. CDR3 sequence (DNA): TGTGCCAGCAGTTACTTGGACAGGGGGTATGGCTACACCTTC. The chain uses TRBV6-6 and TRBJ1-2; TRBD1 matches at 10 bases. The CDR3 is 14 amino acids. From germline, CDR1 is MNHNY and CDR2 SVGAGI (reference sequence). V was pared by 1 base and J by 5 bases, with 1 base of the junction left unmatched.

CDR3 sequence (DNA): TGTGCCAGCAGCAGGGGAATTAATGAAAAACTGTTTTTT. Translated: CASSRGINEKLFF. The chain recombines TRBV6-5 with TRBJ1-4; a possible D gene is TRBD1 (6 bases). The germline CDR1 and CDR2 sequences are MNHEY and SVGAGI. CDR3 length: 13 amino acids. Trimming took 6 bases from V and 4 from J, leaving 9 bases between them.

The V and J genes are TRBV28 and TRBJ1-2, with 7 positions matching TRBD1. CDR3 length: 15 amino acids. CDR1 MDHEN and CDR2 SYDVKM come from the germline V gene. Germline trimming cut 4 bases from V and 4 bases from J; bases unmatched to any gene: 9. CDR3 sequence reads: CASSSHDRAGYGYTF. The CDR3 DNA reads as TGTGCCAGCAGTTCCCACGACAGGGCTGGCTATGGCTACACCTTC.

This chain links TRBV4-2 with TRBJ1-1, with TRBD1 matching over 8 bases. The CDR3 runs 14 residues. Trimming at V came to 2 bases and at J to 3 bases, leaving 2 bases not matched to a gene. CDR1 and CDR2 from the germline V gene are LGHNA and YNFKEQ. The CDR3 nucleotides are TGTGCCAGCAGCCAAACGGACAGGGACACTGAAGCTTTCTTT. Its protein product is CASSQTDRDTEAFF.

V gene TRBV3-1 (or the pseudogene TRBV3-2) combines with J gene TRBJ2-7, with D hard to call. Germline V gene lookup returns CDR1 LGHDT and CDR2 YNNKEL (reference sequence). V was shortened by 3 bases and J by 2 bases, with 11 bases between the two germline ends. This CDR3 contains 14 residues. CDR3 sequence (DNA): TGTGCCAGCAGCCAGGCTAGAGTCACCTACGAGCAGTACTTC. Protein product: CASSQARVTYEQYF.

This rearrangement joins TRBV29-1 to TRBJ1-5; no firm D call. CDR3 size: 13 residues. Germline CDR1 and CDR2: SQVTM and ANQGSEA. Deletions cut 6 bases from V and 8 bases from J, with 17 bases between. In DNA form, the CDR3 reads TGCAGCGTCGCGGGAACTCCGGCGGAGCCCCAGCATTTT. Encoded protein: CSVAGTPAEPQHF. Variable domain in full (rest from reference TRBV29-1 and TRBJ1-5): SAVISQKPSRDICQRGTSLTIQCQVDSQVTMMFWYRQQPGQSLTLIATANQGSEATYESGFVIDKFPISRPNLTFSTLTVSNMSPEDSSIYLCSVAGTPAEPQHFGDGTRLSIL.

This clone was seen only a few times. This chain connects TRBV7-9 to TRBJ2-7; TRBD1 matches at 11 bases. The CDR3 sequence is 15 residues long. Trimming at V came to 5 bases and at J to 5 bases, leaving 8 bases not matched to a gene. CDR1 is SEHNR, CDR2 FQNEAQ, per germline (reference sequence). Written as DNA, the CDR3 is TGTGCCAGCAGCCCCCTAGGACAGGGGGCCAACGAGCAGTACTTC. It codes for CASSPLGQGANEQYF.

The chain uses TRBV5-1 and TRBJ2-1; 10 bases align to TRBD1. CDR1 and CDR2 (germline): SGHRS, YFSETQ. The CDR3 has 15 residues. V shed 2 bases, J shed 2 bases, and the junction held 1 base outside the gene matches. The DNA of the CDR3 is TGCGCCAGCAGCTTCGACAGGGGGCCCTACAATGAGCAGTTCTTC. Its translation: CASSFDRGPYNEQFF.

V and J are TRBV30 and TRBJ1-3; TRBD1 is a possible D gene (6 bases). V dropped 0 bases and J dropped 2 bases, with 11 bases sitting between them. CDR1 is GTSNPN and CDR2 is SVGIG in the germline V gene (reference sequence). The CDR3 spans 15 residues. CDR3 region: CAWSVRGAAGNTIYF. In DNA form, the CDR3 reads TGTGCCTGGAGTGTTCGGGGGGCGGCTGGAAACACCATATATTTT.

This clone was counted only a few times. The chain uses TRBV2 and TRBJ1-1; D gene uncertain. This CDR3 is 12 amino acids long. V was shortened by 4 bases and J by 6 bases, with 9 bases between the two germline ends. Germline V CDR1 and CDR2: SNHLY, FYNNEI. The CDR3 here is CASSGEAAEAFF. CDR3 sequence (DNA): TGTGCCAGCAGTGGGGAGGCTGCTGAAGCTTTCTTT.

The chain links TRBV28 to TRBJ2-5; a possible D gene is TRBD2 (7 bases). The CDR3 extends over 15 amino acids. Germline V gene lookup returns CDR1 MDHEN and CDR2 SYDVKM. V lost 3 bases and J lost 4, with 15 bases in between. CDR3 protein: CASSFGGGGSETQYF. As DNA, the CDR3 is TGTGCCAGCAGTTTTGGAGGGGGAGGGTCAGAGACCCAGTACTTC.